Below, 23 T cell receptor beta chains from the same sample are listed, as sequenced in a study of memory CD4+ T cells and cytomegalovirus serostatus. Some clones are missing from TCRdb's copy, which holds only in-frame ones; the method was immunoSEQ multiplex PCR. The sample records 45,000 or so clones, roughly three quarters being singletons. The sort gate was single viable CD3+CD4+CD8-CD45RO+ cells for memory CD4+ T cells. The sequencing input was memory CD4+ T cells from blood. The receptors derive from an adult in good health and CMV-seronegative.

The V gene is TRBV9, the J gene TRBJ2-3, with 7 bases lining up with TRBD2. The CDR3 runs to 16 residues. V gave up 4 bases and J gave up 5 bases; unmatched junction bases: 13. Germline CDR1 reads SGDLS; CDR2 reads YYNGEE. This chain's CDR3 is CASSSRPSSGGDTQYF. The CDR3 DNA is TGTGCCAGCAGCTCCCGACCGAGCTCGGGGGGAGATACGCAGTATTTT.

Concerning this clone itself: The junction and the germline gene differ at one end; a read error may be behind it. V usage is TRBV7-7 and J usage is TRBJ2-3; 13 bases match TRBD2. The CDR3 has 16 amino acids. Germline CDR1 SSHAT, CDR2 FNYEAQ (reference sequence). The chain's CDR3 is CASSRGLAGDTDTQYF. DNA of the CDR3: TGTGCTAGCAGCCGTGGACTAGCGGGAGACACAGATACGCAGTATTTT.

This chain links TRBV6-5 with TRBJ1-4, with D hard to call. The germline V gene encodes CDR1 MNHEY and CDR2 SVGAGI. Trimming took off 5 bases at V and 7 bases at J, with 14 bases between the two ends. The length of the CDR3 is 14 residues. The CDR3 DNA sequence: TGTGCCAGCAGTAGGGCGCCCTGGGGTGAAAAACTGTTTTTT. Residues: CASSRAPWGEKLFF.

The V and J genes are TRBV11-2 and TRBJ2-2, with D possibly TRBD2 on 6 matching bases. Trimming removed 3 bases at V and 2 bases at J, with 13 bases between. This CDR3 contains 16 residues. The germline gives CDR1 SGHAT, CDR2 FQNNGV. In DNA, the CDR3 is TGTGCCAGCAGCTTGGGCACCGGGACTAACACCGGGGAGCTGTTTTTT. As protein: CASSLGTGTNTGELFF.

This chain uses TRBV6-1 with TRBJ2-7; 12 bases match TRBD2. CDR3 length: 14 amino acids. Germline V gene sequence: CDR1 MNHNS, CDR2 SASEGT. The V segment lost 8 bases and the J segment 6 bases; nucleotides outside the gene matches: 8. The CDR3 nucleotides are TGTGCCAGCGGAGAACTAGCGGGAGGCTCCGAGCAGTACTTC. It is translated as CASGELAGGSEQYF.

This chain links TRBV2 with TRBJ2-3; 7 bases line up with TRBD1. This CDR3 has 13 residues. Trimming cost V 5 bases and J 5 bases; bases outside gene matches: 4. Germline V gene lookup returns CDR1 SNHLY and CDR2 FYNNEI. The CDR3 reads CASSRQGGDTQYF. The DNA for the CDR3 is TGTGCCAGCAGTAGACAGGGTGGAGATACGCAGTATTTT.

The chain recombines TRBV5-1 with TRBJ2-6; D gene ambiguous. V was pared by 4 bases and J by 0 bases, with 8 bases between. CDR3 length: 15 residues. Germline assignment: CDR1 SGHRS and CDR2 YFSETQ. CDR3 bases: TGCGCCAGCAGCACTGACCCCTCTGGGGCCAACGTCCTGACTTTC. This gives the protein CASSTDPSGANVLTF.

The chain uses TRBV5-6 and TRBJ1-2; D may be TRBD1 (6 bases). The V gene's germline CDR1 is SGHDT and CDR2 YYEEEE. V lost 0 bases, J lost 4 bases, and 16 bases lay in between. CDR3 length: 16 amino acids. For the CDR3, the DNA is TGTGCCAGCAGCTTGGAGGGGGGCGCAGGAATCTATGGCTACACCTTC. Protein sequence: CASSLEGGAGIYGYTF. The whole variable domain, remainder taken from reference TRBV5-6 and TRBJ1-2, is DAGVTQSPTHLIKTRGQQVTLRCSPKSGHDTVSWYQQALGQGPQFIFQYYEEEERQRGNFPDRFSGHQFPNYSSELNVNALLLGDSALYLCASSLEGGAGIYGYTFGSGTRLTVV.

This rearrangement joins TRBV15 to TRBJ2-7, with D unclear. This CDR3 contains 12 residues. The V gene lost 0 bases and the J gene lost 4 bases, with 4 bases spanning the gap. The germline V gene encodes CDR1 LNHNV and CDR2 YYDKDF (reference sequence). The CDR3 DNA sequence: TGTGCCACCAGCAGAGATTTTTACGAGCAGTACTTC. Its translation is CATSRDFYEQYF.

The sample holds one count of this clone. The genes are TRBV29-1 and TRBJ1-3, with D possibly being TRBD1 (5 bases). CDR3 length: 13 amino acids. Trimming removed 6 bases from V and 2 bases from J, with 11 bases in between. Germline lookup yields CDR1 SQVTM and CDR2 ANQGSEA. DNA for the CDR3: TGCAGCGTAGGGCGAGGGGCTGGAAACACCATATATTTT. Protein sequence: CSVGRGAGNTIYF.

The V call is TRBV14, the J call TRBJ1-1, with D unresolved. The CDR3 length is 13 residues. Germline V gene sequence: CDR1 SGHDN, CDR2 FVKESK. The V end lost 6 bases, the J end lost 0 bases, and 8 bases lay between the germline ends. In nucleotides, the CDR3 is TGTGCCAGCAGGGAGCTCATGAACACTGAAGCTTTCTTT. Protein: CASRELMNTEAFF. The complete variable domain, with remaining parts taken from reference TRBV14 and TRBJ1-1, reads EAGVTQFPSHSVIEKGQTVTLRCDPISGHDNLYWYRRVMGKEIKFLLHFVKESKQDESGMPNNRFLAERTGGTYSTLKVQPAELEDSGVYFCASRELMNTEAFFGQGTRLTVV.

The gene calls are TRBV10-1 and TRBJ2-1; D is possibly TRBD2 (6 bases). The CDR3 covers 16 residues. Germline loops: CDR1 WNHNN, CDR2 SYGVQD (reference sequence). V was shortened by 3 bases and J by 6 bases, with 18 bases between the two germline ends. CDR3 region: CASSDPSGGTGNEQFF. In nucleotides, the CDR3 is TGCGCCAGCAGTGATCCGAGCGGCGGGACTGGCAATGAGCAGTTCTTC.

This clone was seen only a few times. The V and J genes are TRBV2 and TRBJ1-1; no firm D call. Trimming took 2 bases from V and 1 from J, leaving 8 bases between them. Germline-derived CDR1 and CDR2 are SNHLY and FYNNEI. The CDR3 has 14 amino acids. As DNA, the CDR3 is TGTGCCAGCAGTGAATGGGTAGAGAACACTGAAGCTTTCTTT. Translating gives CASSEWVENTEAFF. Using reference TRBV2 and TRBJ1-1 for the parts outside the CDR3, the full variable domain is EPEVTQTPSHQVTQMGQEVILRCVPISNHLYFYWYRQILGQKVEFLVSFYNNEISEKSEIFDDQFSVERPDGSNFTLKIRSTKLEDSAMYFCASSEWVENTEAFFGQGTRLTVV.

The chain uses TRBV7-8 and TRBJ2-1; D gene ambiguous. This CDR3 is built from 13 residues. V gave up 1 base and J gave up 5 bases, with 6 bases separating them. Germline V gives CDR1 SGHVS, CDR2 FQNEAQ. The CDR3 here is CASSLVQDNEQFF. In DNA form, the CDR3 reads TGTGCCAGCAGCTTAGTACAAGACAATGAGCAGTTCTTC.

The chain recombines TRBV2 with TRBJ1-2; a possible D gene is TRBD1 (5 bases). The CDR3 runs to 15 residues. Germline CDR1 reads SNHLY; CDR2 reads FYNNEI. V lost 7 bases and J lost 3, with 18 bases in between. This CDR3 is CASTSLGVSHYGYTF. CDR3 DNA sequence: TGTGCCAGCACCTCACTAGGGGTTTCCCACTATGGCTACACCTTC. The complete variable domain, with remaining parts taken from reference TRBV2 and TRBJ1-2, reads EPEVTQTPSHQVTQMGQEVILRCVPISNHLYFYWYRQILGQKVEFLVSFYNNEISEKSEIFDDQFSVERPDGSNFTLKIRSTKLEDSAMYFCASTSLGVSHYGYTFGSGTRLTVV.

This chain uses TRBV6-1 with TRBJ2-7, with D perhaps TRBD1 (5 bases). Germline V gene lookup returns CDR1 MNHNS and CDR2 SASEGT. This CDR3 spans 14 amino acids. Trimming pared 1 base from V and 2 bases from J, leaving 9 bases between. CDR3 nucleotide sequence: TGTGCCAGCAGTGAAGGGACACCCCCCTACGAGCAGTACTTC. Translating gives CASSEGTPPYEQYF.

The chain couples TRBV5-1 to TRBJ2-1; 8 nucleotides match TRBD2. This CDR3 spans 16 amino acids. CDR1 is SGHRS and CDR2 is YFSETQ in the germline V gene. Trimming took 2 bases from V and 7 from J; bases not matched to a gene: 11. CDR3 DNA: TGCGCCAGCAGCTTCCTTTCCAGCGGGAGCCGGAATGAGCAGTTCTTC. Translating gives CASSFLSSGSRNEQFF.

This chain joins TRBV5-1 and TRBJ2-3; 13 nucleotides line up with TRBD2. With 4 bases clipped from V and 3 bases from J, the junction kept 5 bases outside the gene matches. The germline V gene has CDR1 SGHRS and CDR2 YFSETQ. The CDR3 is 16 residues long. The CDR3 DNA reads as TGCGCCAGCAGCCGACTAGCGGGAGGAATGACAGATACGCAGTATTTT. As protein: CASSRLAGGMTDTQYF.

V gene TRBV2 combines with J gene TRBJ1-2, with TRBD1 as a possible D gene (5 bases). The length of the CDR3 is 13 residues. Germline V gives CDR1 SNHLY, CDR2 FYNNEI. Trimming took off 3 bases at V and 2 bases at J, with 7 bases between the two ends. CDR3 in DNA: TGTGCCAGCAGTGACGGGGACAACTATGGCTACACCTTC. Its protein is CASSDGDNYGYTF.

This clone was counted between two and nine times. CDR3 nucleotide sequence: TGTGCCACAGGACAGACTAACACTGAAGCTTTCTTT. As protein: CATGQTNTEAFF. The chain couples TRBV30 to TRBJ1-1, with D perhaps matching TRBD1 (6 bases). Per the germline V gene, CDR1 is GTSNPN and CDR2 is SVGIG (reference sequence). The CDR3 totals 12 residues. Trimming removed 8 bases from V and 2 bases from J, with 12 bases in between.

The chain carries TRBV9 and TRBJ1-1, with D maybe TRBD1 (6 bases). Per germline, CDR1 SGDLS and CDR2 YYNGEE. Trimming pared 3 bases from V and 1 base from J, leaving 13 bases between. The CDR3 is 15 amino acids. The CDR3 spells CASSEGGQGNTEAFF. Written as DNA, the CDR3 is TGTGCCAGCAGCGAGGGGGGGCAGGGGAACACTGAAGCTTTCTTT.

The CDR3 DNA sequence: TGCAGCGTTGAAGTCAGGGGCCGAGTGAACACTGAAGCTTTCTTT. This translates into CSVEVRGRVNTEAFF. The chain combines TRBV29-1 with TRBJ1-1, with TRBD1 as a possible D gene (6 bases). Germline values: CDR1 SQVTM, CDR2 ANQGSEA. The CDR3 runs to 15 residues. V dropped 1 base and J dropped 0 bases, with 12 bases sitting between them.

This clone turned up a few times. Here the CDR3 reads CASRNRVGVYEQYF. DNA for the CDR3: TGTGCCAGCAGGAACAGGGTGGGGGTCTACGAGCAGTACTTC. The J gene is TRBJ2-7, the V gene TRBV2, with D possibly TRBD1 on 6 matching bases. The CDR3 has 14 amino acids. Germline V gene data show CDR1 as SNHLY and CDR2 as FYNNEI. V lost 6 bases and J lost 3, with 15 bases in between.